These 18 T cell receptor beta chains were all obtained from the same sample, sequenced in a study of beta chain features in type 1 diabetes. General observations from the study: Across all four CD4+ subsets, people with type 1 diabetes showed modestly shorter TCRB CDR3s.

Their antigen targets remain unknown. The entirety of the isolated RNA underwent reverse transcription, so expressed TCRB transcripts were sequenced. Clones were read by immunoSEQ multiplex PCR, and TCRdb kept only the in-frame ones, dropping some. Among 200,000 to 300,000 clones, roughly 10% were seen once, and the ten largest hold more than 0.015%. The sample comprised naive CD4+ T cells from blood. These receptors originate from a man younger than 45 with type 1 diabetes.

This clone was seen a handful of times. V is TRBV9 and J is TRBJ2-5; D is perhaps TRBD1 (5 bases). Deletions cut 2 bases from V and 2 bases from J, with 7 bases between. CDR1 SGDLS and CDR2 YYNGEE come from the germline V gene. The CDR3 loop spans 13 amino acids. CDR3 in amino acids: CASSVRQQETQYF. The CDR3 nucleotides are TGTGCCAGCAGCGTTCGACAGCAAGAGACCCAGTACTTC.

The genes are TRBV2 and TRBJ2-1; 9 nucleotides line up with TRBD1. Germline V gives CDR1 SNHLY, CDR2 FYNNEI. CDR3 length: 16 amino acids. The V and J ends lost 3 bases and 8 bases, in that order; junction bases with no gene match: 11. This CDR3 is CASSEVPGTGRDEQFF. CDR3 coding DNA: TGTGCCAGCAGTGAGGTCCCTGGGACAGGGCGGGATGAGCAGTTCTTC.

The chain couples TRBV6-1 to TRBJ2-3; 15 bases map to TRBD2. CDR1 and CDR2 (germline): MNHNS, SASEGT. The CDR3 consists of 20 residues. V was clipped by 0 bases and J by 3 bases; unmatched bases: 10. CDR3 in amino acids: CASSEARTSGGAGATDTQYF. CDR3 DNA sequence: TGTGCCAGCAGTGAAGCGCGGACTAGCGGGGGGGCCGGGGCGACAGATACGCAGTATTTT.

V is TRBV4-1 and J is TRBJ1-3; the D gene is possibly TRBD1 (6 bases). V was clipped by 5 bases and J by 0 bases, with 17 bases between them. The CDR3 runs 17 residues. Germline V gene data show CDR1 as MGHRA and CDR2 as YSYEKL. The CDR3 reads CASSYYLPGVSGNTIYF. For the CDR3, the DNA is TGCGCCAGCAGCTATTACTTGCCAGGGGTCTCTGGAAACACCATATATTTT.

This chain uses TRBV15 with TRBJ1-4; tentatively, D is TRBD1 (6 bases). This CDR3 spans 15 amino acids. CDR1 and CDR2 from the germline V gene are LNHNV and YYDKDF (reference sequence). V lost 0 bases and J 7 bases, leaving 12 bases between the germline ends. The CDR3 DNA follows: TGTGCCACCAGCAGAGAGGTGGGGGCGGGTGAAAAACTGTTTTTT. This sequence encodes CATSREVGAGEKLFF.

This chain uses TRBV4-3 with TRBJ2-2; TRBD2 is a possible D gene (5 bases). The length of the CDR3 is 13 residues. Looked up from germline, CDR1 is LGHNA and CDR2 is YSLEER. V was shortened by 2 bases and J by 8 bases, with 9 bases between the two germline ends. The CDR3 loop is CASSQPGLGELFF. The CDR3 region has the DNA TGCGCCAGCAGCCAACCGGGATTAGGGGAGCTGTTTTTT.

The rearrangement links TRBV2 to TRBJ2-1; 9 bases line up with TRBD2. CDR1 is SNHLY, CDR2 FYNNEI, per germline. The CDR3 sequence is 15 residues long. The ends lost 2 bases at V and 5 bases at J; junction bases unmatched: 4. CDR3 DNA sequence: TGTGCCAGCAGTGAAAAGACTAGCGGTGACAATGAGCAGTTCTTC. Translation: CASSEKTSGDNEQFF.

The rearrangement links TRBV19 to TRBJ2-5; D not resolved. Germline values: CDR1 LNHDA, CDR2 SQIVND (reference sequence). Trimming pared 5 bases from V and 7 bases from J, leaving 20 bases between. CDR3 length: 15 amino acids. The CDR3 sequence is CASSSRQSWVGTQYF. CDR3 sequence (DNA): TGTGCCAGTAGTTCACGACAATCCTGGGTGGGGACCCAGTACTTC.

CDR3 amino acids: CASSLWGGRDTQYF. CDR3 coding DNA: TGTGCCAGCAGCTTATGGGGAGGCCGGGATACGCAGTATTTT. The V call is TRBV11-3, the J call TRBJ2-3, with a possible D match to TRBD2 (6 bases). CDR3 length: 14 amino acids. The germline V gene has CDR1 SGHNT and CDR2 YENEEA. Trimming took 2 bases from V and 6 from J, leaving 12 bases between them.

The chain uses TRBV30 and TRBJ1-1, with a possible D match to TRBD1 (5 bases). The germline CDR1 and CDR2 sequences are GTSNPN and SVGIG (reference sequence). The CDR3 has 15 amino acids. Trimming cost V 1 base and J 6 bases, with 18 bases left between them. The CDR3 reads CAWSGGGVGIAEAFF. For the CDR3, the DNA is TGTGCCTGGAGTGGGGGAGGGGTGGGAATCGCTGAAGCTTTCTTT.

This clone was picked up a small number of times. The chain joins TRBV19 to TRBJ2-3; 11 bases agree with TRBD2. Germline V gene lookup returns CDR1 LNHDA and CDR2 SQIVND (reference sequence). The V gene end was trimmed by 5 bases and the J gene end by 2 bases; junction bases not matched to a gene: 6. This CDR3 is 16 amino acids long. The CDR3, as DNA: TGTGCCAGTAGTCCCGGACTAGCGGGCGCCACAGATACGCAGTATTTT. Translated: CASSPGLAGATDTQYF.

This clone was found a few times. V is TRBV9 and J is TRBJ1-6; perhaps TRBD1 as D (5 bases). CDR3 length equals 14 residues. The V end was cut by 0 bases, the J end by 8 bases, with 9 bases between. The V gene's germline CDR1 is SGDLS and CDR2 YYNGEE. CDR3 region: CASSVEQADSPLHF. For the CDR3, the DNA is TGTGCCAGCAGCGTAGAACAGGCAGATTCACCCCTCCACTTT.

The chain combines TRBV4-2 with TRBJ1-5; 8 positions match TRBD1. The germline gives CDR1 LGHNA, CDR2 YNFKEQ. The CDR3 length is 16 residues. V was pared by 1 base and J by 9 bases, with 11 bases of the junction left unmatched. The CDR3 region is CASSQVPGQDQGPQHF. The CDR3 DNA sequence: TGTGCCAGCAGCCAAGTCCCGGGACAGGACCAAGGGCCCCAGCATTTT.

The chain couples TRBV10-3 to TRBJ1-6; a weak D match, TRBD1 (6 bases). The V end was cut by 2 bases, the J end by 7 bases, with 6 bases between. The germline CDR1 and CDR2 sequences are ENHRY and SYGVKD. There are 13 residues in the CDR3. The CDR3 DNA is TGTGCCATCAGTGAGACAGGGAATTCACCCCTCCACTTT. It yields the protein CAISETGNSPLHF.

This clone turned up a few times. The gene calls are TRBV7-3 and TRBJ2-1, with D perhaps TRBD2 (6 bases). CDR1 and CDR2 from the germline V gene are SGHTA and FQGTGA. The CDR3 totals 14 residues. Trimming removed 10 bases at V and 5 bases at J, with 18 bases between. CDR3 sequence: CATGFGGNNNEQFF. The CDR3 coding sequence is TGTGCCACGGGGTTCGGGGGAAACAACAATGAGCAGTTCTTC.

In this sample, this clone turned up a few times. The chain joins TRBV5-1 to TRBJ2-1, with a weak D call TRBD2 (7 bases). The CDR3 loop spans 14 amino acids. V lost 4 bases, J lost 8 bases, and 16 bases lay in between. CDR1 and CDR2 (germline): SGHRS, YFSETQ. In nucleotides, the CDR3 is TGCGCCAGCAGCCCAACCGGCGGGGGCGATGAGCAGTTCTTC. This sequence encodes CASSPTGGGDEQFF. The full variable domain, in which reference TRBV5-1 and TRBJ2-1 provide the parts outside the CDR3, is KAGVTQTPRYLIKTRGQQVTLSCSPISGHRSVSWYQQTPGQGLQFLFEYFSETQRNKGNFPGRFSGRQFSNSRSEMNVSTLELGDSALYLCASSPTGGGDEQFFGPGTRLTVL.

This clone was seen more than once but under ten times. The V and J genes are TRBV7-9 and TRBJ2-1, with D perhaps TRBD2 (5 bases). CDR1 SEHNR and CDR2 FQNEAQ come from the germline V gene (reference sequence). The CDR3 is made up of 16 amino acids. V was trimmed by 5 bases and J by 0 bases, leaving 14 bases between them. The CDR3 sequence is CASSPPGVSSYNEQFF. CDR3 coding DNA: TGTGCCAGCAGCCCACCCGGGGTCAGCTCCTACAATGAGCAGTTCTTC. Based on the CDR3 plus reference TRBV7-9 and TRBJ2-1, the full variable domain is DTGVSQNPRHKITKRGQNVTFRCDPISEHNRLYWYRQTLGQGPEFLTYFQNEAQLEKSRLLSDRFSAERPKGSFSTLEIQRTEQGDSAMYLCASSPPGVSSYNEQFFGPGTRLTVL.

This clone came up a few times. J is TRBJ2-1 and V is TRBV7-8, with a tentative D call TRBD2 (7 bases). The CDR3 is 16 amino acids. Between the trimmed V and J ends, which lost 7 bases and 5 bases, there was a span of 21 bases. Germline CDR1 SGHVS, CDR2 FQNEAQ. The CDR3 DNA is TGTGCCAGCACCGCCCGAGCAGGGAGGGGGAACAATGAGCAGTTCTTC. Translating gives CASTARAGRGNNEQFF.